This TCR beta chain was obtained from a study of beta chain features in type 1 diabetes. This clone showed up just a few times. As every portion of the isolated RNA was reverse transcribed, the sequencing read expressed TCRB transcripts. TCRdb's table, derived via immunoSEQ multiplex PCR, lists solely in-frame clones and lacks some. The top ten hold more than 3% of the sample, which has around 250,000 clones, 25% to 35% seen once. The CDR3 contains 14 residues. Germline V gene sequence: CDR1 SQVTM, CDR2 ANQGSEA. V lost 4 bases and J lost 0, with 10 bases in between. This TCR derives from a man aged 25 to 40 in good health. The sample taken for sequencing was central memory CD4+ T cells from blood. This chain connects TRBV29-1 to TRBJ1-5; weak D call: TRBD1 (5 bases). CDR3 in DNA: TGCAGCGTTGTCTCGACAGATAGCAATCAGCCCCAGCATTTT. As protein: CSVVSTDSNQPQHF. The full variable domain, rest sourced from reference TRBV29-1 and TRBJ1-5, is SAVISQKPSRDICQRGTSLTIQCQVDSQVTMMFWYRQQPGQSLTLIATANQGSEATYESGFVIDKFPISRPNLTFSTLTVSNMSPEDSSIYLCSVVSTDSNQPQHFGDGTRLSIL.